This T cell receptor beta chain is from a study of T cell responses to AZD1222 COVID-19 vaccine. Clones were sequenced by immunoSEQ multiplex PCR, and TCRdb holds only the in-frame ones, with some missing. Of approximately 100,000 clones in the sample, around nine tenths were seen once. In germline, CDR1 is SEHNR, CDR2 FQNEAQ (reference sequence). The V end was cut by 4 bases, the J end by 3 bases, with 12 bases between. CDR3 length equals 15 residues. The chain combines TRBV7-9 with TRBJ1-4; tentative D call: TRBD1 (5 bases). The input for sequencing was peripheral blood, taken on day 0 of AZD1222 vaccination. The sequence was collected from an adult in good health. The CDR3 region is CASSSAGEANEKLFF. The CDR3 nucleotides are TGTGCCAGCAGCTCCGCGGGGGAAGCTAATGAAAAACTGTTTTTT.